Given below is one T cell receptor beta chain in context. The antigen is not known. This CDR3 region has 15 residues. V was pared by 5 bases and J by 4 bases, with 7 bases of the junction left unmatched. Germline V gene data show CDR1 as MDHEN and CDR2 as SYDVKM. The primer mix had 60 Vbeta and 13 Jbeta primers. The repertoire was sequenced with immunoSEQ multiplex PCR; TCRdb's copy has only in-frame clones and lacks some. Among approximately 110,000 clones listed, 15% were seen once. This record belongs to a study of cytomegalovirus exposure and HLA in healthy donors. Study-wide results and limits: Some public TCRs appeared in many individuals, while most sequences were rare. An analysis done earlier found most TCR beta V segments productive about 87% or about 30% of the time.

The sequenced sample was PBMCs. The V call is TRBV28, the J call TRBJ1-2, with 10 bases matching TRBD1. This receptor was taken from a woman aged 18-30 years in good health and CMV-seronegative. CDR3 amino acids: CASSLQTGGSYGYTF. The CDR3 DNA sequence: TGTGCCAGCAGTCTACAGACAGGGGGCTCCTATGGCTACACCTTC.